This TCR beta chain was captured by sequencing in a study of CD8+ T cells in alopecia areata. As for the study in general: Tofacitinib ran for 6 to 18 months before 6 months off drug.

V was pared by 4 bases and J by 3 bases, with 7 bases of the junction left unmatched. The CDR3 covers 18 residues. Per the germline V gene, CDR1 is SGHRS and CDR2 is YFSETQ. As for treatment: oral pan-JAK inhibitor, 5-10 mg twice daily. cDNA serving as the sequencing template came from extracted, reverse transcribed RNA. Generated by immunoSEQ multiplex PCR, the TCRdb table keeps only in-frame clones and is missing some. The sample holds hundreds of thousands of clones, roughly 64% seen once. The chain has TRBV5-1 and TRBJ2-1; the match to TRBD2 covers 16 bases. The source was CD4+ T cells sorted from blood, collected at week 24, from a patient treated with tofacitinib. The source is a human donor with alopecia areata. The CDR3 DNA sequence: TGCGCCAGCAGCAAGGGACTAGCGGGGGGGCCCCACTACAATGAGCAGTTCTTC. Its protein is CASSKGLAGGPHYNEQFF.